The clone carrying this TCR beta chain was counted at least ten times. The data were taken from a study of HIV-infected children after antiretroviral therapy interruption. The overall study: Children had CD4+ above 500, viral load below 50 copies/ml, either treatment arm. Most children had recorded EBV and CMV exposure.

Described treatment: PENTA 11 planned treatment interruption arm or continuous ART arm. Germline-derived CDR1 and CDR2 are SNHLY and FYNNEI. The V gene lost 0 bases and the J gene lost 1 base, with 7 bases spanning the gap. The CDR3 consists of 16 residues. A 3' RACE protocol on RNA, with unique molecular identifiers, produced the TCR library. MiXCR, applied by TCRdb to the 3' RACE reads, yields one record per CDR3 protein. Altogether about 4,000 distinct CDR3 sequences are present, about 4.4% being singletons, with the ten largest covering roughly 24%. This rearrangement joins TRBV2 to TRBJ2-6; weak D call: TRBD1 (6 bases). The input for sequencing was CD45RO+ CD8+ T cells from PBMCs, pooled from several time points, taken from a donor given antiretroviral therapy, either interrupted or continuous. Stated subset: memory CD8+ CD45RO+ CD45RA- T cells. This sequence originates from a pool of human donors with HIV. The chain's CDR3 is CASSEAGASGANVLTF. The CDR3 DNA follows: TGTGCCAGCAGTGAAGCGGGGGCGTCTGGGGCCAACGTCCTGACTTTC.